This TCR beta chain is from a study of T-cell memory formation after mild COVID-19. With constant-segment primers, 5'RACE yielded cDNA libraries of TCR alpha and TCR beta that carried sample barcodes and UMIs. From the 5' RACE reads, TCRdb called clonotypes with MiXCR, one entry per CDR3 protein. The sample contains 400,000 or so distinct CDR3 sequences, under 25% of which appear only once. This clonotype has only one observation. Germline CDR1 reads LNHDA; CDR2 reads SQIVND (reference sequence). With 2 bases clipped from V and 11 bases from J, the junction kept 3 bases outside the gene matches. The CDR3 has 13 residues.

This TCR was recovered from an adult woman who had mild COVID-19 (a few samples of this study predate the infection). Cell type and time point are not known. The chain links TRBV19 to TRBJ1-6, with 7 positions matching TRBD1. Input material: PBMCs or a T cell subset sorted from them (not recorded which). The CDR3 sequence: CASSIQGVTPLHF. The CDR3 DNA sequence: TGTGCCAGTAGTATACAGGGGGTGACACCCCTCCACTTT.